This T cell receptor (beta chain) was obtained from a study of CXCR3-negative and CXCR3-positive naive CD8 T cells. Overall study results and limits: Naive cells positive for CXCR3 carried more hydrophobic TRB CDR3s than CXCR3-negative ones.

It was by 5' RACE with UMI labels that the TRB cDNA libraries were prepared. TCRdb re-called the 5' RACE reads, yielding one record per CDR3 amino acid sequence without DNA. This table holds 50,000 to 60,000 distinct CDR3 sequences. Sorting was done in triplicate for each CD8+ T cell subset (approximately 310,000 cells each). Naive cells were sorted as CD45RO-, CCR7+, CD27+ and CD95-. This CDR3 has 14 amino acids. Germline CDR1 reads SGHTA; CDR2 reads FQGNSA. Comments on this clonotype: Its antigen is not identified.

Source material: naive CXCR3+ CD8+ T cells from blood. Subset: CD45RO-CCR7+CD27+CD95- naive CD8+ T cells expressing CXCR3 (TNR3+). The source is a human donor in good health. Some clones in this sample may be carry-over from other donors' samples. This chain connects TRBV7-2 to TRBJ2-1; TCRdb picks TRBD1, but there is no DNA to check that call. The CDR3 here is CASSFGGTGSEQFF.